Following are 30 T cell receptor beta chains from one sample sequenced in a study of OX40 agonist ivuxolimab in advanced cancers. TCRdb's copy holds only in-frame clones and misses some; the assay was immunoSEQ multiplex PCR. The table includes around 12,000 clones, around 80% detected once. The specimen comprised CD4+ or CD8+ T cells sorted from blood, sampled in a trial of the OX40 agonist ivuxolimab. Receptor source: an adult with an advanced solid tumor such as melanoma, head and neck, liver or kidney cancer.

The CDR3 DNA follows: TGTGCCAGCAGCTCGCTATCCCTACAGGGAAACAAGGGCTACACCTTC. This encodes CASSSLSLQGNKGYTF. The rearrangement uses TRBV7-9 and TRBJ1-2; possibly TRBD1 for D (6 bases). Germline-derived CDR1 and CDR2 are SEHNR and FQNEAQ (reference sequence). V was cut by 4 bases and J by 8 bases, with 23 bases left in between. This CDR3 spans 16 amino acids.

The V call is TRBV11-3, the J call TRBJ2-5; D is ambiguous. CDR1 is SGHNT, CDR2 YENEEA, per germline. This CDR3 has 14 residues. Trimming removed 1 base at V and 10 bases at J, with 16 bases between. This CDR3 reads CASSLALGIEDQYF. CDR3 nucleotide sequence: TGTGCCAGCAGCTTAGCGTTAGGTATTGAGGACCAGTACTTC.

The chain joins TRBV5-6 to TRBJ2-7; 7 bases line up with TRBD1. The V gene end was trimmed by 4 bases and the J gene end by 3 bases; junction bases not matched to a gene: 13. Germline lookup yields CDR1 SGHDT and CDR2 YYEEEE. This CDR3 contains 16 residues. The CDR3 is CASSTKGAGPFYEQYF. The CDR3 DNA is TGTGCCAGCAGCACCAAGGGGGCAGGTCCCTTCTACGAGCAGTACTTC. The whole variable domain, remainder taken from reference TRBV5-6 and TRBJ2-7, is DAGVTQSPTHLIKTRGQQVTLRCSPKSGHDTVSWYQQALGQGPQFIFQYYEEEERQRGNFPDRFSGHQFPNYSSELNVNALLLGDSALYLCASSTKGAGPFYEQYFGPGTRLTVT.

The chain joins TRBV5-4 to TRBJ1-2; no reliable D call. Trimming cost V 3 bases and J 4 bases, with 13 bases left between them. CDR1 and CDR2 from the germline V gene are SGHNT and YYREEE (reference sequence). The CDR3 runs to 14 residues. CDR3 protein: CASSSLENIYGYTF. The CDR3 nucleotides are TGTGCCAGCAGCTCTTTGGAGAATATCTATGGCTACACCTTC.

The chain combines TRBV19 with TRBJ2-1; 10 positions agree with TRBD2. The V and J ends lost 4 bases and 9 bases, in that order; junction bases with no gene match: 6. Germline values: CDR1 LNHDA, CDR2 SQIVND (reference sequence). There are 14 residues in the CDR3. The CDR3 nucleotides read TGTGCCAGTAGTACAGGGACTAGCGTCGGTGAGCAGTTCTTC. As protein: CASSTGTSVGEQFF.

The chain recombines TRBV15 with TRBJ1-2; no clear D gene. Trimming left V 0 bases short and J 8 bases short, with 10 bases between. The CDR3 runs 13 residues. The germline gives CDR1 LNHNV, CDR2 YYDKDF (reference sequence). As DNA, the CDR3 is TGTGCCACCAGCAGAGATTCGACAAGCGGCTACACCTTC. Its protein product is CATSRDSTSGYTF.

The chain recombines TRBV4-2 with TRBJ2-1, with 7 bases aligning to TRBD1. J lost 6 bases, V lost 0 bases, and 5 bases had no gene match. Germline V CDR1 and CDR2: LGHNA, YNFKEQ. This CDR3 is 15 amino acids long. CDR3 loop: CASSQEGGPGNEQFF. DNA for the CDR3: TGTGCCAGCAGCCAAGAAGGGGGCCCCGGCAATGAGCAGTTCTTC.

This clone was observed a few times. The chain carries TRBV11-2 and TRBJ2-7; the match to TRBD2 covers 9 bases. The CDR3 totals 16 residues. The V gene end was trimmed by 5 bases and the J gene end by 5 bases; junction bases not matched to a gene: 13. Germline V CDR1 and CDR2: SGHAT, FQNNGV. CDR3 protein: CASSRRVAGATDEQYF. The CDR3 bases are TGTGCCAGCAGCCGCCGAGTAGCGGGGGCCACGGACGAGCAGTACTTC.

V and J are TRBV7-9 and TRBJ2-7; 7 positions match TRBD2. The length of the CDR3 is 15 residues. From germline, CDR1 is SEHNR and CDR2 FQNEAQ (reference sequence). Trimming at V came to 4 bases and at J to 0 bases, leaving 6 bases not matched to a gene. The CDR3 DNA reads TGTGCCAGCAGCTCGCCACTAGCGAGCTCCTACGAGCAGTACTTC. Its protein is CASSSPLASSYEQYF.

This rearrangement joins TRBV4-2 to TRBJ1-2, with no clear D. Germline assignment: CDR1 LGHNA and CDR2 YNFKEQ. V was cut by 7 bases and J by 0 bases, with 6 bases left in between. This CDR3 region has 12 residues. The CDR3 DNA is TGTGCCAGCAAGGAAGCTAACTATGGCTACACCTTC. It codes for CASKEANYGYTF.

This chain connects TRBV9 to TRBJ1-1; 7 nucleotides line up with TRBD1. The germline gives CDR1 SGDLS, CDR2 YYNGEE. J was trimmed by 1 base and V by 3 bases; bases with no gene match: 6. This CDR3 region has 15 residues. CDR3 bases: TGTGCCAGCAGCGCTTCCGGGACAGCGAACACTGAAGCTTTCTTT. Translated, it gives CASSASGTANTEAFF.

This chain joins TRBV13 and TRBJ2-6, with 7 bases aligning to TRBD1. This CDR3 contains 15 residues. After removal of 4 bases from V and 4 bases from J, the junction contained 4 bases not matched to a gene. The V gene's germline CDR1 is PRHDT and CDR2 FYEKMQ (reference sequence). The CDR3 reads CASSSTGAGANVLTF. CDR3 in DNA: TGTGCCAGCAGCTCCACAGGGGCCGGGGCCAACGTCCTGACTTTC.

The chain uses TRBV5-4 and TRBJ2-1; D gene uncertain. Trimming took off 7 bases at V and 12 bases at J, with 14 bases between the two ends. Germline CDR1 and CDR2: SGHNT and YYREEE (reference sequence). This CDR3 has 11 amino acids. In DNA form, the CDR3 reads TGTGCCAGCGGACCAGAGAGAGGGCAGTTCTTC. Its protein is CASGPERGQFF.

This clone showed up just once. The chain has TRBV28 and TRBJ1-5; TRBD1 is a possible D gene (5 bases). This CDR3 comprises 15 residues. The germline gives CDR1 MDHEN, CDR2 SYDVKM. Trimming pared 5 bases from V and 4 bases from J, leaving 15 bases between. CDR3 in DNA: TGTGCCAGCAGTCCCGGCGGGGGGGAAAATCAGCCCCAGCATTTT. Translation gives CASSPGGGENQPQHF.

This clone was seen once. The chain has TRBV7-9 and TRBJ2-7; TRBD2 aligns across 8 bases. V lost 5 bases, J lost 4 bases, and 13 bases stayed unmatched. The CDR3 runs 16 residues. Germline CDR1 reads SEHNR; CDR2 reads FQNEAQ (reference sequence). CDR3 residues: CASSPPRGGKEYEQYF. CDR3 in DNA: TGTGCCAGCAGCCCCCCCCGCGGGGGGAAAGAGTACGAGCAGTACTTC.

The chain employs TRBV13 and TRBJ2-7, with 8 nucleotides matching TRBD2. The CDR3 has 14 amino acids. The ends lost 4 bases at V and 4 bases at J; junction bases unmatched: 6. CDR1 PRHDT and CDR2 FYEKMQ come from the germline V gene (reference sequence). In DNA, the CDR3 is TGTGCCAGCAGCTCCGGACTAGCCGCTTACGAGCAGTACTTC. Its translation: CASSSGLAAYEQYF. The full variable domain, rest sourced from reference TRBV13 and TRBJ2-7, is AAGVIQSPRHLIKEKRETATLKCYPIPRHDTVYWYQQGPGQDPQFLISFYEKMQSDKGSIPDRFSAQQFSDYHSELNMSSLELGDSALYFCASSSGLAAYEQYFGPGTRLTVT.

The chain is built from TRBV5-1 and TRBJ2-2; possible D gene TRBD2, 5 bases. The CDR3 is 12 residues long. Germline V lookup: CDR1 SGHRS, CDR2 YFSETQ. The ends were cut back, 7 bases at V and 6 bases at J, with 10 bases in the middle. This chain's CDR3 is CASRETAGELFF. CDR3 DNA sequence: TGCGCCAGCCGGGAAACGGCCGGGGAGCTGTTTTTT.

V is TRBV27 and J is TRBJ2-5; TRBD2 agrees at 8 bases. The V gene's germline CDR1 is MNHEY and CDR2 SMNVEV (reference sequence). The junction had 6 bases not matched to a gene; V was cut back by 5 bases and J by 4 bases. This CDR3 has 14 amino acids. The CDR3 spells CASSPLAGRETQYF. The DNA for the CDR3 is TGTGCCAGCAGTCCATTAGCGGGGAGAGAGACCCAGTACTTC.

This sequence joins TRBV6-9 and TRBJ2-7; the D gene is possibly TRBD1 (6 bases). Germline CDR1 is MNHGY and CDR2 is SVAAGI. V was pared by 3 bases and J by 3 bases, with 15 bases between. CDR3 length: 15 residues. CDR3 residues: CASSYSGHLGYEQYF. CDR3 sequence (DNA): TGTGCCAGCAGTTACTCGGGACATCTGGGCTACGAGCAGTACTTC.

The rearrangement uses TRBV28 and TRBJ2-1, with 7 bases fitting TRBD2. Germline V gene sequence: CDR1 MDHEN, CDR2 SYDVKM. CDR3 length: 13 residues. Trimming removed 6 bases from V and 5 bases from J; junction bases left unmatched: 4. CDR3 sequence reads: CASSMGLNNEQFF. In nucleotides, the CDR3 is TGTGCCAGCAGCATGGGACTAAACAATGAGCAGTTCTTC. The full variable domain, with the rest looked up from reference TRBV28 and TRBJ2-1, is DVKVTQSSRYLVKRTGEKVFLECVQDMDHENMFWYRQDPGLGLRLIYFSYDVKMKEKGDIPEGYSVSREKKERFSLILESASTNQTSMYLCASSMGLNNEQFFGPGTRLTVL.

V and J are TRBV2 and TRBJ1-6; no reliable D call. Per the germline V gene, CDR1 is SNHLY and CDR2 is FYNNEI. V was cut by 6 bases and J by 10 bases, with 19 bases left in between. The CDR3 runs to 15 residues. CDR3 sequence reads: CASRRSTTTGSPLHF. The DNA of the CDR3 is TGTGCCAGCAGGCGATCGACTACAACGGGATCACCCCTCCACTTT.

This clone has only a few counts. The chain has TRBV27 and TRBJ2-7; 11 bases match TRBD1. The germline V gene has CDR1 MNHEY and CDR2 SMNVEV (reference sequence). V was clipped by 8 bases and J by 2 bases; unmatched bases: 2. The CDR3 runs 13 residues. For the CDR3, the DNA is TGTGCCAGCCGGGGACAGGGGGCCTACGAGCAGTACTTC. This translates into CASRGQGAYEQYF.

About this clone itself: One end of the junction varies from germline; a read error may be responsible. The rearrangement links TRBV2 to TRBJ1-4, with a tentative D call TRBD1 (6 bases). This CDR3 has 14 residues. Germline V gene sequence: CDR1 SNHLY, CDR2 FYNNEI. CDR3 in DNA: TGTGCCAGCACTGAACACAGGGAGGGTGAAAAACTGTTTTTT. Encoded protein: CASTEHREGEKLFF. Filled out from reference TRBV2 and TRBJ1-4, the complete variable domain reads EPEVTQTPSHQVTQMGQEVILRCVPISNHLYFYWYRQILGQKVEFLVSFYNNEISEKSEIFDDQFSVERPDGSNFTLKIRSTKLEDSAMYFCASTEHREGEKLFFGSGTQLSVL.

In its sample, this clone was seen a few times. The chain recombines TRBV19 with TRBJ1-1, with a tentative D call TRBD1 (5 bases). V dropped 7 bases and J dropped 13 bases, with 13 bases sitting between them. The CDR3 length is 10 residues. Germline V lookup: CDR1 LNHDA, CDR2 SQIVND (reference sequence). The chain's CDR3 is CASKDNGLFF. The CDR3 nucleotides read TGTGCCAGTAAGGACAACGGGCTTTTCTTT.

The chain combines TRBV2 with TRBJ2-4, with no clear D. The ends were cut back, 2 bases at V and 0 bases at J, with 5 bases in the middle. There are 14 residues in the CDR3. CDR1 and CDR2 (germline): SNHLY, FYNNEI. CDR3 nucleotide sequence: TGTGCCAGCAGTGAAAGGGAAGCCAAAAACATTCAGTACTTC. It translates to CASSEREAKNIQYF.

The V and J genes are TRBV5-1 and TRBJ2-3; the match to TRBD2 covers 13 bases. CDR1 and CDR2 from the germline V gene are SGHRS and YFSETQ. Germline trimming cut 3 bases from V and 4 bases from J; bases unmatched to any gene: 5. This CDR3 spans 16 amino acids. CDR3 bases: TGCGCCAGCAGCTGGACTAGCGGGGGTCCGGCAGATACGCAGTATTTT. Residues: CASSWTSGGPADTQYF.

The CDR3 here is CASSLAWGGGAEDTQYF. The CDR3 DNA sequence: TGTGCCAGCAGCTTAGCGTGGGGCGGGGGGGCCGAAGATACGCAGTATTTT. This chain joins TRBV7-6 and TRBJ2-3, with TRBD2 matching 9 bases. The CDR3 is 17 residues long. The V gene end was trimmed by 0 bases and the J gene end by 5 bases; junction bases not matched to a gene: 9. Looked up from germline, CDR1 is SGHVS and CDR2 is FNYEAQ.

This clone was picked up a small number of times. This chain joins TRBV19 and TRBJ1-1; 9 bases map to TRBD1. Trimming took 6 bases from V and 1 from J; bases not matched to a gene: 21. CDR3 length equals 20 residues. Germline V gives CDR1 LNHDA, CDR2 SQIVND (reference sequence). The DNA of the CDR3 is TGTGCCAGTAGGCCCGGGGGACATAGGACAGGGGCCAAAGAGAACACTGAAGCTTTCTTT. Its translation is CASRPGGHRTGAKENTEAFF.

This clone was seen once. The chain links TRBV29-1 to TRBJ1-1; no clear D. Trimming took off 7 bases at V and 1 base at J, with 16 bases between the two ends. The germline gives CDR1 SQVTM, CDR2 ANQGSEA. This CDR3 comprises 14 residues. The CDR3 here is CSGRPGMGNTEAFF. Written as DNA, the CDR3 is TGCAGCGGCCGCCCCGGGATGGGGAACACTGAAGCTTTCTTT.

Notes on this clone: Other DNA sequences in this sample translate to the same CDR3. The V gene is TRBV5-6, the J gene TRBJ1-1; maybe TRBD1 (6 bases). Germline lookup yields CDR1 SGHDT and CDR2 YYEEEE. This CDR3 is 13 amino acids long. Deletions cut 4 bases from V and 8 bases from J, with 15 bases between. The CDR3: CASSPSTGTEAFF. The CDR3 DNA reads TGTGCCAGCAGCCCGTCGACCGGGACAGAAGCTTTCTTT. The full variable domain, with the rest looked up from reference TRBV5-6 and TRBJ1-1, is DAGVTQSPTHLIKTRGQQVTLRCSPKSGHDTVSWYQQALGQGPQFIFQYYEEEERQRGNFPDRFSGHQFPNYSSELNVNALLLGDSALYLCASSPSTGTEAFFGQGTRLTVV.